Below, 5 T cell receptor beta chains from the same sample are listed, as sequenced in a study of regulatory T cells in long-lasting Graves disease. Documented time point: newly diagnosed GD, antithyroid drugs for less than 3 months. TCR sequences were obtained from RNA taken from PBMCs. Construction of TCR beta libraries relied on iRepertoire HTBI primers and on Arm-PCR targeting CDR3 regions. TCRdb reprocessed the multiplex PCR reads with MiXCR, giving one entry per CDR3 protein. The sample comprises roughly 260,000 distinct CDR3 sequences, approximately 20% of which are singletons, and 12% to 15% rests with the top ten. These data are also associated with another study on T cells in Graves' hyperthyroidism and ophthalmopathy.

The material was peripheral blood mononuclear cells (PBMCs), obtained at new diagnosis, from a patient treated with antithyroid drugs. All receptors derive from a young woman with Graves disease.

This clonotype has ten or more counts. The chain is built from TRBV7-2 and TRBJ2-7; 8 nucleotides agree with TRBD2. CDR1 and CDR2 (germline): SGHTA, FQGNSA. The CDR3 has 15 amino acids. J was trimmed by 2 bases and V by 1 base; bases with no gene match: 4. CDR3 DNA sequence: TGTGCCAGCAGCTTAGTTGCGGGGGGACCCTACGAGCAGTACTTC. It specifies CASSLVAGGPYEQYF.

This clonotype has ten or more counts. The gene calls are TRBV27 and TRBJ1-1; D gene uncertain. Trimming shortened V by 7 bases and J by 1 base, and 10 bases separated the two germline ends. CDR3 length: 13 residues. Germline lookup yields CDR1 MNHEY and CDR2 SMNVEV (reference sequence). This CDR3 reads CASNSQTNTEAFF. CDR3 in DNA: TGTGCCAGCAACTCTCAAACGAACACTGAAGCTTTCTTT.

This chain joins TRBV3-1 and TRBJ2-5; 12 positions agree with TRBD2. This CDR3 contains 16 residues. Germline CDR1 LGHDT, CDR2 YNNKEL (reference sequence). Trimming at V came to 4 bases and at J to 4 bases, leaving 7 bases not matched to a gene. The CDR3 sequence: CASSPLTSGSGETQYF. CDR3 DNA sequence: TGTGCCAGCAGCCCCCTGACTAGCGGGAGCGGAGAGACCCAGTACTTC.

This clonotype was counted many times. V is TRBV5-6 and J is TRBJ2-4, with 11 bases identical to TRBD1. This CDR3 contains 15 residues. Germline trimming cut 4 bases from V and 9 bases from J; bases unmatched to any gene: 9. Looked up from germline, CDR1 is SGHDT and CDR2 is YYEEEE. The CDR3 is CASSRTGTGGGIQYF. CDR3 nucleotides: TGTGCCAGCAGCCGTACCGGGACAGGGGGTGGCATTCAGTACTTC.

This clonotype has ten or more counts. The chain combines TRBV5-8 with TRBJ2-1; D remains unclear. This CDR3 has 11 residues. Germline loops: CDR1 SGHTS, CDR2 YDEGEE. V gave up 4 bases and J gave up 10 bases, with 9 bases separating them. CDR3 DNA: TGTGCCAGCAGCCCAAGCATAGAGCAGTTCTTC. Protein: CASSPSIEQFF.